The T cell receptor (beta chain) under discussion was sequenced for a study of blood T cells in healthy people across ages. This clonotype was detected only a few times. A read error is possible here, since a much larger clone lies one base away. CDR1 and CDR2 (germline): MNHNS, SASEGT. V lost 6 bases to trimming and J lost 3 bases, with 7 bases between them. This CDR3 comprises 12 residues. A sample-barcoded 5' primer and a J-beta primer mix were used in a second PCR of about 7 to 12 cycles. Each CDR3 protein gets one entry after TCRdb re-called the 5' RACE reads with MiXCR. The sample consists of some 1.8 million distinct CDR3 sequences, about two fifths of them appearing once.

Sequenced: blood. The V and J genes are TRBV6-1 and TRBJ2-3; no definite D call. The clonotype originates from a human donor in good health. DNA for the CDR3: TGTGCCAGCAGCGTATGGACAGATACGCAGTATTTT. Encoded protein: CASSVWTDTQYF.